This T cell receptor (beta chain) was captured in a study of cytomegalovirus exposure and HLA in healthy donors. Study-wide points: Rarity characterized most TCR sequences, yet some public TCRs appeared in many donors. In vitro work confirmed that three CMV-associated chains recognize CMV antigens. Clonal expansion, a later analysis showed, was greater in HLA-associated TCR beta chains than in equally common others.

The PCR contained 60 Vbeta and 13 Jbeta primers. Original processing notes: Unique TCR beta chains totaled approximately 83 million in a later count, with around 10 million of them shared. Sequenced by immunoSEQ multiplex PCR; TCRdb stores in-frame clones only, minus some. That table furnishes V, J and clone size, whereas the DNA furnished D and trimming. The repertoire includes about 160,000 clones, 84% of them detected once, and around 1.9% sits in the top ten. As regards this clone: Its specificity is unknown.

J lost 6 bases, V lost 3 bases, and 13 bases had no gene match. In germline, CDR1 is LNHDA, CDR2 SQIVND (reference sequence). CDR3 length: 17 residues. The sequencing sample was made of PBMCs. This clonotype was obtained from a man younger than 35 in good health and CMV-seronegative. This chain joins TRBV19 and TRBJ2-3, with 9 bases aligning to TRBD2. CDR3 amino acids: CASSMPSGTAQPDTQYF. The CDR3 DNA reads TGTGCCAGTAGTATGCCTAGCGGGACTGCCCAGCCGGATACGCAGTATTTT.